The 22 T cell receptor beta chains listed next were all sequenced from one sample in a study of T cells after yellow fever vaccination. Each CDR3 protein is one row after TCRdb ran MiXCR on the 5' RACE reads. This sample carries 300,000 or so distinct CDR3 sequences, around 8.6% of them seen once, and the ten largest clones take around 3.3%. The sequences come from CD4+ T cells sorted from PBMCs, collected 5 days after the yellow fever booster vaccination. The receptor set was obtained from a man younger than 35 who received the YFV17D yellow fever vaccine.

There are many counts of this clonotype. The chain links TRBV20-1 to TRBJ1-5; D uncertain. CDR1 and CDR2 (germline): DFQATT, SNEGSKA (reference sequence). The length of the CDR3 is 13 residues. The V end lost 3 bases, the J end lost 5 bases, and 11 bases lay between the germline ends. The CDR3: CSASSGLDQPQHF. DNA of the CDR3: TGCAGTGCTAGTTCGGGGTTGGATCAGCCCCAGCATTTT.

In DNA form, the CDR3 reads TGCGCCAGCAGCCAGGGCAGCCCCACAGATACGCAGTATTTT. Protein product: CASSQGSPTDTQYF. This chain links TRBV4-1 with TRBJ2-3; no reliable D call. V shed 3 bases and J shed 2 bases, with 9 bases lying between them. There are 14 residues in the CDR3. Germline CDR1 is MGHRA and CDR2 is YSYEKL.

The chain employs TRBV5-8 and TRBJ1-2; TRBD1 matches 7 bases. Germline CDR1 is SGHTS and CDR2 is YDEGEE. J gave up 0 bases and V 4 bases, and 6 bases lay outside the gene matches. The CDR3 has 15 amino acids. Here the CDR3 reads CASSHRTGANYGYTF. CDR3 nucleotides: TGTGCCAGCAGCCATAGGACAGGCGCTAACTATGGCTACACCTTC.

This clonotype has at least ten counts. The chain carries TRBV27 and TRBJ1-6; a weak D match, TRBD1 (6 bases). The V end lost 6 bases, the J end lost 10 bases, and 16 bases lay between the germline ends. The CDR3 contains 14 residues. Germline values: CDR1 MNHEY, CDR2 SMNVEV (reference sequence). CDR3 sequence: CASSLDRIWSPLHF. In DNA form, the CDR3 reads TGTGCCAGCAGCCTCGACAGGATTTGGTCACCCCTCCACTTT.

The sample holds many counts of this clonotype. The chain uses TRBV7-9 and TRBJ2-1; possibly TRBD1 or TRBD2 for D (5 bases each). Per the germline V gene, CDR1 is SEHNR and CDR2 is FQNEAQ (reference sequence). Trimming cost V 2 bases and J 8 bases, with 16 bases left between them. The CDR3 runs to 15 residues. CDR3 in amino acids: CASSLSGAPTHEQFF. The CDR3 DNA follows: TGTGCCAGCAGCTTATCCGGGGCCCCCACCCATGAGCAGTTCTTC. Looking up the rest from reference TRBV7-9 and TRBJ2-1 gives the full variable domain: DTGVSQNPRHKITKRGQNVTFRCDPISEHNRLYWYRQTLGQGPEFLTYFQNEAQLEKSRLLSDRFSAERPKGSFSTLEIQRTEQGDSAMYLCASSLSGAPTHEQFFGPGTRLTVL.

The V call is TRBV4-3, the J call TRBJ2-3, with D perhaps being TRBD1 or TRBD2 (5 bases each). V lost 11 bases, J lost 1 base, and 13 bases lay in between. The CDR3 loop spans 13 amino acids. Germline CDR1 is LGHNA and CDR2 is YSLEER. CDR3 nucleotide sequence: TGCGCCGGCGCTCCGGGGCGCACAGATACGCAGTATTTT. Its translation: CAGAPGRTDTQYF.

This clonotype was seen only a few times. This chain uses TRBV7-2 with TRBJ2-5; 7 bases line up with TRBD2. V trimming: 4 bases; J trimming: 5 bases; junction bases outside the gene matches: 7. The germline CDR1 and CDR2 sequences are SGHTA and FQGNSA. The CDR3 has 14 residues. The CDR3 DNA follows: TGTGCCAGCAGCTCAATGGGAGGGAGGGAGACCCAGTACTTC. Amino acids: CASSSMGGRETQYF.

In its sample, this clonotype was seen many times. The chain employs TRBV10-2 and TRBJ2-5; tentatively, D is TRBD2 (5 bases). The CDR3 has 15 amino acids. Germline CDR1 WSHSY, CDR2 SAAADI. The V end was cut by 4 bases, the J end by 3 bases, with 15 bases between. The CDR3 loop is CASSGHGSGEETQYF. The CDR3 nucleotides are TGCGCCAGCAGTGGACATGGGAGCGGTGAAGAGACCCAGTACTTC.

In this sample, this clonotype turned up a few times. The gene calls are TRBV3-1 and TRBJ2-1; no reliable D call. With 3 bases removed from V and 4 bases from J, the gap between germline ends came to 10 bases. CDR1 is LGHDT, CDR2 YNNKEL, per germline (reference sequence). CDR3 size: 14 residues. The CDR3 protein is CASSQSDRYNEQFF. CDR3 in DNA: TGTGCCAGCAGCCAGAGTGACCGGTACAATGAGCAGTTCTTC.

This clonotype was seen only a few times. The chain is built from TRBV3-1 and TRBJ2-1, with D possibly called TRBD1 or TRBD2 (6 bases each). Germline V gene lookup returns CDR1 LGHDT and CDR2 YNNKEL (reference sequence). Trimming stripped 8 bases from V and 7 bases from J, with 15 bases between. The CDR3 length is 13 residues. This CDR3 is CASVLEGGNEQFF. The CDR3 DNA reads as TGTGCCAGCGTACTAGAGGGGGGAAATGAGCAGTTCTTC.

This clonotype was picked up a small number of times. The chain links TRBV20-1 to TRBJ2-7, with D possibly TRBD1 on 5 matching bases. V was trimmed by 4 bases and J by 3 bases, leaving 16 bases between them. The length of the CDR3 is 14 residues. Germline V gene sequence: CDR1 DFQATT, CDR2 SNEGSKA (reference sequence). The CDR3 sequence: CSATHRQINYEQYF. The DNA of the CDR3 is TGCAGTGCTACCCATCGACAGATTAACTACGAGCAGTACTTC.

This chain joins TRBV6-2 or TRBV6-3 and TRBJ1-5; D might be TRBD1 (6 bases). V was trimmed by 6 bases and J by 5 bases, leaving 17 bases between them. CDR3 size: 15 residues. In germline, CDR1 is MNHEY, CDR2 SVGEGT. The CDR3 nucleotides read TGTGCCAGCAGGGACGCAGGGGTTCGGGATCAGCCCCAGCATTTT. Amino acid sequence: CASRDAGVRDQPQHF.

This clonotype was recorded many times. V usage is TRBV28 and J usage is TRBJ1-4; 7 bases agree with TRBD1. This CDR3 has 13 residues. Germline V gene lookup returns CDR1 MDHEN and CDR2 SYDVKM. The V segment lost 8 bases and the J segment 5 bases; nucleotides outside the gene matches: 5. This CDR3 is CASFRGYNEKLFF. In nucleotides, the CDR3 is TGTGCCAGCTTCAGGGGGTACAATGAAAAACTGTTTTTT.

This clonotype has only a few counts. V is TRBV5-1 and J is TRBJ2-6; TRBD2 is a possible D gene (6 bases). CDR1 and CDR2 (germline): SGHRS, YFSETQ. This CDR3 is built from 22 residues. Deletions cut 1 base from V and 0 bases from J, with 26 bases between. In nucleotides, the CDR3 is TGCGCCAGCAGCTTGCCTAGCGCGACGAAACCCGCGACAGCCTCTGGGGCCAACGTCCTGACTTTC. As protein: CASSLPSATKPATASGANVLTF.

This clonotype was counted many times. The rearrangement uses TRBV12-3 or TRBV12-4 and TRBJ2-5; TRBD2 aligns across 10 bases. V shed 5 bases, J shed 5 bases, and the junction held 8 bases outside the gene matches. This CDR3 has 15 amino acids. The CDR3 DNA follows: TGTGCCAGCAGTCCGCTAGCGGGGGCGGAGGAGACCCAGTACTTC. Protein sequence: CASSPLAGAEETQYF.

This clonotype was counted ten times or more. This sequence joins TRBV12-3 or TRBV12-4 and TRBJ1-1; D may be TRBD1 (5 bases). This CDR3 has 15 amino acids. Trimming took 2 bases from V and 8 from J, leaving 18 bases between them. This CDR3 reads CASSLRGGASAEAFF. For the CDR3, the DNA is TGTGCCAGCAGTTTACGGGGTGGGGCCAGCGCCGAAGCTTTCTTT.

This clonotype was observed many times. The chain carries TRBV9 and TRBJ2-1, with 10 bases matching TRBD2. The germline gives CDR1 SGDLS, CDR2 YYNGEE. The CDR3 runs 15 residues. Unmatched junction bases numbered 11, after V lost 4 bases and J lost 10 bases. CDR3 residues: CASSPGTSVPREQFF. The CDR3 DNA is TGTGCCAGCAGCCCAGGGACTAGCGTGCCGCGCGAGCAGTTCTTC.

As DNA, the CDR3 is TGTGCCAGCAGCGTGGACGGGAGCTCTGGAAACACCATATATTTT. Amino acid sequence: CASSVDGSSGNTIYF. The V call is TRBV7-9, the J call TRBJ1-3; D is undetermined. The CDR3 loop spans 15 amino acids. The V end was cut by 5 bases, the J end by 0 bases, with 11 bases between. Germline-derived CDR1 and CDR2 are SEHNR and FQNEAQ (reference sequence).

This clonotype has ten or more counts. The rearrangement uses TRBV4-1 and TRBJ2-5, with 9 bases fitting TRBD2. Germline values: CDR1 MGHRA, CDR2 YSYEKL. There are 16 residues in the CDR3. With 0 bases clipped from V and 6 bases from J, the junction kept 8 bases outside the gene matches. The CDR3 nucleotides read TGCGCCAGCAGCCAAGATTGGCTAGCGGGGTCGCAGACCCAGTACTTC. Residues: CASSQDWLAGSQTQYF.

This clonotype came up a few times. V and J are TRBV24-1 and TRBJ1-5, with 10 nucleotides matching TRBD1. V gave up 4 bases and J gave up 0 bases; unmatched junction bases: 11. CDR1 and CDR2 (germline): KGHDR, SFDVKD. The CDR3 extends over 19 amino acids. For the CDR3, the DNA is TGTGCCACCAGTGACCGGGGACAGGGGCCCCGGGATAGCAATCAGCCCCAGCATTTT. The encoded protein is CATSDRGQGPRDSNQPQHF.

V gene TRBV29-1 combines with J gene TRBJ2-4, with a possible D match to TRBD2 (5 bases). The CDR3 is made up of 15 amino acids. Germline values: CDR1 SQVTM, CDR2 ANQGSEA. V dropped 5 bases and J dropped 0 bases, with 14 bases sitting between them. CDR3 DNA: TGCAGCGTTCGAACCAGGACTTTAGCCAAAAACATTCAGTACTTC. Residues: CSVRTRTLAKNIQYF.

CDR3 nucleotides: TGTGCCAGCAGCACTAGTCCAGATACGCAGTATTTT. Amino acids: CASSTSPDTQYF. This chain joins TRBV6-6 and TRBJ2-3; tentative D call: TRBD2 (5 bases). The CDR3 covers 12 residues. The V end lost 6 bases, the J end lost 4 bases, and 8 bases lay between the germline ends. Germline assignment: CDR1 MNHNY and CDR2 SVGAGI (reference sequence).